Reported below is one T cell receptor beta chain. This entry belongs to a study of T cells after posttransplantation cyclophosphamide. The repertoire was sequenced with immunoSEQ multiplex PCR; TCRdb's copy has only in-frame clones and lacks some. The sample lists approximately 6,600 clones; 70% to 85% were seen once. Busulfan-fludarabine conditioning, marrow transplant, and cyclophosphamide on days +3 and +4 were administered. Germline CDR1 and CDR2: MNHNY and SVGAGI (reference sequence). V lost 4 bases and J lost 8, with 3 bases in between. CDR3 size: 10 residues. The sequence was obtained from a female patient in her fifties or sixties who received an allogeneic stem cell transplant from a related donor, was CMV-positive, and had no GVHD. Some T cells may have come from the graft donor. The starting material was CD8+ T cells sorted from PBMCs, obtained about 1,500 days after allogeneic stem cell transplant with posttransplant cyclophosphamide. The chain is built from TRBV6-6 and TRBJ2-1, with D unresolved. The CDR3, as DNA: TGTGCCAGCAGTTCCGATGAGCAGTTCTTC. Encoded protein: CASSSDEQFF.